Shown below are 16 T cell receptor beta chains from a single sample sequenced in a study of vaccination and CD4 T cells after COVID-19 (dated by TCRdb to 2021 to 2024). These receptors are not linked to any known antigen. The library was built by means of PCR. Sequencing was performed on an Illumina iSeq 100. TCR sequencing of DNA from cultured CD4+ T cells used the Oncomine TCR Beta short-read assay at the Johns Hopkins FTIC core. The public sequencing data were trimmed at Q25 with fastp and processed into clonotypes with MiXCR by TCRdb, which kept only in-frame beta chains. Every distinct CDR3 protein forms one entry, paired with its most common genes and DNA. The sample contains some 13,000 distinct CDR3 sequences, roughly 60% of them found a single time. The top ten hold around 14% of the sample. The treatment or condition label, as the study defines it: roughly 10-day PBMC culture with coronavirus spike peptide pools or control peptides (ViraFEST assay).

Material: CD4+ T cells from blood, cultured in vitro. These receptors all come from a human donor who had recovered from COVID-19.

A single count supports this clonotype. V gene TRBV6-1 combines with J gene TRBJ2-2; TRBD2 agrees at 9 bases. The J segment lost 6 bases and the V segment lost 7 bases, leaving 6 bases of the junction unmatched. CDR1 MNHNS and CDR2 SASEGT come from the germline V gene. This CDR3 is built from 14 residues. The DNA for the CDR3 is TGTGCCAGCAACCCGACTAGCGGCGCCGGGGAGCTGTTTTTT. It yields the protein CASNPTSGAGELFF.

The gene calls are TRBV19 and TRBJ1-5, with a weak D call TRBD1 (5 bases). The CDR3 has 15 amino acids. With 9 bases removed from V and 2 bases from J, the gap between germline ends came to 17 bases. Germline V lookup: CDR1 LNHDA, CDR2 SQIVND (reference sequence). The CDR3 coding sequence is TGTGCCAGCTCACGGGACGAGGTGGGCAATCAGCCCCAGCATTTT. This sequence encodes CASSRDEVGNQPQHF.

The genes are TRBV27 and TRBJ2-7; 9 bases align to TRBD1. This CDR3 has 14 amino acids. After removal of 5 bases from V and 5 bases from J, the junction contained 7 bases not matched to a gene. Per germline, CDR1 MNHEY and CDR2 SMNVEV (reference sequence). The CDR3 reads CASSTRQGEHEQYF. As DNA, the CDR3 is TGTGCCAGCAGTACTCGACAGGGGGAACACGAGCAGTACTTC.

This chain links TRBV20-1 with TRBJ2-1; 13 bases match TRBD2. The trim removed 0 bases at V and 9 bases at J, leaving 5 bases unmatched. The CDR3 has 15 amino acids. Per germline, CDR1 DFQATT and CDR2 SNEGSKA (reference sequence). CDR3 coding DNA: TGCAGTGCTAGAGATTGGGGACTAGCGGGAAGTGAGCAGTTCTTC. Translation gives CSARDWGLAGSEQFF.

The chain has TRBV6-2 or TRBV6-3 and TRBJ2-1; TRBD2 matches 14 bases. The CDR3 extends over 17 amino acids. Germline lookup yields CDR1 MNHEY and CDR2 SVGEGT. J was trimmed by 4 bases and V by 0 bases; bases with no gene match: 2. The CDR3 spells CASSYSGLAGVYNEQFF. The CDR3 region has the DNA TGTGCCAGCAGTTACTCGGGACTAGCGGGAGTATACAATGAGCAGTTCTTC.

The V call is TRBV7-2, the J call TRBJ2-3; D call uncertain. With 7 bases removed from V and 2 bases from J, the gap between germline ends came to 16 bases. The CDR3 sequence is 15 residues long. Germline CDR1 and CDR2: SGHTA and FQGNSA. In DNA form, the CDR3 reads TGTGCCAGCAACACACCGGGCCCCGTCACAGATACGCAGTATTTT. Translation gives CASNTPGPVTDTQYF.

The chain employs TRBV6-4 and TRBJ1-5, with no clear D. CDR1 and CDR2 from the germline V gene are MRHNA and SNTAGT. CDR3 size: 10 residues. V lost 10 bases to trimming and J lost 4 bases, with 5 bases between them. CDR3 DNA: TGTGCCAACAAGAATCAGCCCCAGCATTTT. Its translation: CANKNQPQHF.

The V and J genes are TRBV6-5 and TRBJ1-1; no clear D. The CDR3 is 13 amino acids. Trimming cost V 6 bases and J 1 base, with 9 bases left between them. CDR1 is MNHEY, CDR2 SVGAGI, per germline. CDR3 loop: CASRYDPNTEAFF. CDR3 nucleotides: TGTGCCAGCAGGTACGATCCGAACACTGAAGCTTTCTTT.

This clonotype was detected only a few times. V is TRBV6-1 and J is TRBJ1-1; D remains ambiguous. Trimming left V 2 bases short and J 4 bases short, with 14 bases between. The CDR3 loop spans 15 amino acids. Germline CDR1 MNHNS, CDR2 SASEGT. This chain's CDR3 is CASSELVSRGTEAFF. CDR3 DNA sequence: TGTGCCAGCAGTGAACTTGTATCTCGGGGCACTGAAGCTTTCTTT.

The gene calls are TRBV4-1 and TRBJ1-2; a possible D gene is TRBD1 (5 bases). Per germline, CDR1 MGHRA and CDR2 YSYEKL. The V gene lost 4 bases and the J gene lost 6 bases, with 21 bases spanning the gap. The CDR3 has 16 amino acids. DNA for the CDR3: TGCGCCAGCAGCCTTCCTCCAGGGACGGGGGAAAATGGCTACACCTTC. As protein: CASSLPPGTGENGYTF.

J is TRBJ2-5 and V is TRBV6-1; 7 nucleotides align to TRBD2. Germline lookup yields CDR1 MNHNS and CDR2 SASEGT. V was clipped by 5 bases and J by 4 bases; unmatched bases: 13. The CDR3 has 16 amino acids. In DNA, the CDR3 is TGTGCCAGCAGTAACAGTGGACTAGGGTCTCGAGAGACCCAGTACTTC. Its protein is CASSNSGLGSRETQYF.

The gene calls are TRBV20-1 and TRBJ1-1; perhaps TRBD1 as D (6 bases). Per germline, CDR1 DFQATT and CDR2 SNEGSKA (reference sequence). The CDR3 is made up of 13 amino acids. Trimming shortened V by 3 bases and J by 1 base, and 9 bases separated the two germline ends. CDR3 residues: CSARGGWNTEAFF. The CDR3 nucleotides are TGCAGTGCTAGGGGGGGCTGGAACACTGAAGCTTTCTTT.

In this sample, this clonotype turned up once. The chain is built from TRBV28 and TRBJ2-7; D gene unclear. The CDR3 is 13 amino acids. Germline V lookup: CDR1 MDHEN, CDR2 SYDVKM. V gave up 9 bases and J gave up 4 bases, with 16 bases separating them. The CDR3 region has the DNA TGTGCCAGTGGGTTGAGGCCTGTGTACGAGCAGTACTTC. As protein: CASGLRPVYEQYF.

The V gene is TRBV6-1, the J gene TRBJ1-1; TRBD1 is a possible D gene (5 bases). With 6 bases removed from V and 3 bases from J, the gap between germline ends came to 8 bases. From germline, CDR1 is MNHNS and CDR2 SASEGT. The CDR3 sequence is 12 residues long. CDR3 sequence: CASRGLYTEAFF. CDR3 DNA sequence: TGTGCCAGCAGGGGGCTTTACACTGAAGCTTTCTTT.

This clonotype was found a few times. The chain has TRBV19 and TRBJ1-2, with D unclear. This CDR3 comprises 12 residues. CDR1 and CDR2 (germline): LNHDA, SQIVND (reference sequence). Trimming pared 7 bases from V and 8 bases from J, leaving 14 bases between. CDR3 residues: CASTGSLSGYTF. The CDR3 DNA reads TGTGCCAGTACCGGTTCCCTGTCCGGCTACACCTTC.

This clonotype was observed a few times. This chain connects TRBV20-1 to TRBJ1-1; D may be TRBD1 (5 bases). This CDR3 is 12 amino acids long. V was pared by 6 bases and J by 4 bases, with 12 bases between. Germline CDR1 DFQATT, CDR2 SNEGSKA (reference sequence). The CDR3 protein is CSAPGQSTEAFF. The CDR3 DNA follows: TGCAGTGCCCCAGGACAAAGCACTGAAGCTTTCTTT.